Following are 19 T cell receptor beta chains from one sample sequenced in a study of T cell responses to AZD1222 COVID-19 vaccine. Assay used: immunoSEQ multiplex PCR; TCRdb lists only in-frame clones, some missing. The data hold roughly 85,000 clones, with less than 95% observed a single time. The sequenced sample was peripheral blood, obtained 28 days after the second AZD1222 dose. The receptors were gathered from an adult who received the AZD1222 COVID-19 vaccine.

The chain uses TRBV9 and TRBJ2-3; 8 nucleotides match TRBD2. Germline values: CDR1 SGDLS, CDR2 YYNGEE. The CDR3 covers 15 residues. The ends lost 0 bases at V and 4 bases at J; junction bases unmatched: 4. The CDR3 sequence: CASSVAGGPPDTQYF. In DNA, the CDR3 is TGTGCCAGCAGCGTAGCGGGGGGGCCGCCAGATACGCAGTATTTT.

The CDR3 sequence: CASSSIRGPYNEQFF. CDR3 nucleotide sequence: TGTGCCAGCAGCTCTATCAGGGGGCCGTACAATGAGCAGTTCTTC. V gene TRBV7-3 combines with J gene TRBJ2-1; 8 bases are shared with TRBD1. This CDR3 contains 15 residues. The germline V gene has CDR1 SGHTA and CDR2 FQGTGA. V gave up 4 bases and J gave up 4 bases; unmatched junction bases: 6.

V and J are TRBV5-4 and TRBJ1-1; TRBD1 agrees at 7 bases. This CDR3 spans 16 amino acids. The junction had 6 bases not matched to a gene; V was cut back by 0 bases and J by 1 base. Germline loops: CDR1 SGHNT, CDR2 YYREEE (reference sequence). In DNA, the CDR3 is TGTGCCAGCAGCTTGGGACAGGGTATTGCGAACACTGAAGCTTTCTTT. As protein: CASSLGQGIANTEAFF.

This chain connects TRBV7-8 to TRBJ2-5; D not resolved. Trimming stripped 2 bases from V and 5 bases from J, with 9 bases between. Germline CDR1 reads SGHVS; CDR2 reads FQNEAQ. The CDR3 has 13 residues. Written as DNA, the CDR3 is TGTGCCAGCAGCTTATTTATCAGGGAGACCCAGTACTTC. It is translated as CASSLFIRETQYF.

The CDR3 sequence is CASSLGRTSGTGELFF. The DNA of the CDR3 is TGTGCCAGCAGCTTAGGACGTACCTCAGGGACCGGGGAGCTGTTTTTT. The chain employs TRBV7-3 and TRBJ2-2, with D possibly matching TRBD1 (5 bases). The CDR3 length is 16 residues. From germline, CDR1 is SGHTA and CDR2 FQGTGA. Between the trimmed V and J ends, which lost 2 bases and 5 bases, there was a span of 15 bases.

V is TRBV7-9 and J is TRBJ2-7; D is possibly TRBD1 (6 bases). Trimming cost V 1 base and J 1 base, with 8 bases left between them. Germline loops: CDR1 SEHNR, CDR2 FQNEAQ (reference sequence). The CDR3 extends over 14 amino acids. The CDR3 DNA follows: TGTGCCAGCAGCTTAGGGGACACATCCTACGAGCAGTACTTC. Residues: CASSLGDTSYEQYF.

This sequence joins TRBV10-2 and TRBJ2-1; D possibly corresponds to TRBD1 (5 bases). V was pared by 8 bases and J by 10 bases, with 12 bases between. The CDR3 sequence is 11 residues long. The germline CDR1 and CDR2 sequences are WSHSY and SAAADI. The CDR3 nucleotides read TGCGCCAGCGGCGACAGTCCCGAGCAGTTCTTC. It encodes CASGDSPEQFF.

The rearrangement uses TRBV19 and TRBJ2-7; unclear D gene. The CDR3 loop spans 13 amino acids. The germline V gene encodes CDR1 LNHDA and CDR2 SQIVND (reference sequence). Trimming removed 2 bases at V and 0 bases at J, with 5 bases between. CDR3 region: CASSIQISYEQYF. In DNA form, the CDR3 reads TGTGCCAGTAGTATACAGATCTCCTACGAGCAGTACTTC.

The chain employs TRBV4-1 and TRBJ1-3; the D is unclear. The CDR3 length is 16 residues. Trimming took 3 bases from V and 0 from J, leaving 12 bases between them. Per the germline V gene, CDR1 is MGHRA and CDR2 is YSYEKL. The CDR3, as DNA: TGCGCCAGCAGCCAGTATAACCCAGGCTCTGGAAACACCATATATTTT. It codes for CASSQYNPGSGNTIYF.

The chain links TRBV18 to TRBJ2-6; no clear D gene. The V end lost 4 bases, the J end lost 0 bases, and 4 bases lay between the germline ends. The CDR3 loop spans 14 amino acids. Germline CDR1 is KGHSH and CDR2 is LQKENI. CDR3 protein: CASSLGSGANVLTF. The CDR3, as DNA: TGTGCCAGCTCACTGGGCTCTGGGGCCAACGTCCTGACTTTC.

This chain links TRBV11-3 with TRBJ1-2, with a tentative D call TRBD1 (5 bases). The length of the CDR3 is 14 residues. CDR1 is SGHNT and CDR2 is YENEEA in the germline V gene. V was pared by 6 bases and J by 6 bases, with 17 bases between. The CDR3 sequence: CASSFGMTVDGYTF. The DNA for the CDR3 is TGTGCCAGCAGTTTTGGCATGACAGTTGATGGCTACACCTTC.

The V gene is TRBV3-1 (or the pseudogene TRBV3-2), the J gene TRBJ2-7; the match to TRBD2 covers 8 bases. Germline CDR1 and CDR2: LGHDT and YNNKEL (reference sequence). V was clipped by 1 base and J by 0 bases; unmatched bases: 11. The CDR3 is made up of 18 amino acids. This chain's CDR3 is CASSQADWLAGSSYEQYF. Written as DNA, the CDR3 is TGTGCCAGCAGCCAAGCCGATTGGTTAGCGGGGAGCTCCTACGAGCAGTACTTC.

The V call is TRBV6-1, the J call TRBJ1-2, with 9 bases fitting TRBD1. Germline CDR1 reads MNHNS; CDR2 reads SASEGT. There are 16 residues in the CDR3. J gave up 2 bases and V 4 bases, and 8 bases lay outside the gene matches. CDR3 in amino acids: CASSAGQGRTNYGYTF. Here the CDR3 DNA reads TGTGCCAGCAGTGCCGGACAGGGGAGGACGAACTATGGCTACACCTTC.

This clone was found once. The chain carries TRBV12-3 or TRBV12-4 and TRBJ1-5; D remains unclear. Trimming cost V 1 base and J 7 bases, with 8 bases left between them. This CDR3 region has 13 residues. CDR3 region: CASSLDRGQPQHF. The DNA for the CDR3 is TGTGCCAGCAGTTTAGACCGAGGACAGCCCCAGCATTTT.

This sequence joins TRBV4-2 and TRBJ2-3; 9 positions agree with TRBD2. The V segment lost 4 bases and the J segment 4 bases; nucleotides outside the gene matches: 9. Germline V gene data show CDR1 as LGHNA and CDR2 as YNFKEQ. The CDR3 is 16 amino acids. The CDR3 DNA sequence: TGTGCCAGCAGCCTTTATAGCGGGGGCGAATCAGATACGCAGTATTTT. This translates into CASSLYSGGESDTQYF.

V gene TRBV4-1 combines with J gene TRBJ1-2; no firm D call. Germline V gene lookup returns CDR1 MGHRA and CDR2 YSYEKL. Trimming shortened V by 2 bases and J by 3 bases, and 19 bases separated the two germline ends. The CDR3 extends over 17 amino acids. The CDR3 spells CASSQRKFRREDYGYTF. Here the CDR3 DNA reads TGCGCCAGCAGCCAACGCAAATTCAGAAGAGAAGACTATGGCTACACCTTC.

The V gene is TRBV29-1, the J gene TRBJ1-4; D is perhaps TRBD1 (6 bases). V lost 4 bases, J lost 3 bases, and 9 bases lay in between. The CDR3 length is 13 residues. CDR1 is SQVTM, CDR2 ANQGSEA, per germline. CDR3 sequence reads: CSVGTDPNEKLFF. CDR3 bases: TGCAGCGTTGGGACAGATCCTAATGAAAAACTGTTTTTT.

The V call is TRBV25-1, the J call TRBJ1-5, with no clear D. Trimming shortened V by 5 bases and J by 2 bases, and 16 bases separated the two germline ends. The V gene's germline CDR1 is MGHDK and CDR2 SYGVNS. The CDR3 is 16 amino acids. As DNA, the CDR3 is TGTGCCAGCAGTCCGGAAGGTTTTTGGGGCAATCAGCCCCAGCATTTT. It codes for CASSPEGFWGNQPQHF.

This chain connects TRBV7-9 to TRBJ1-5; D not resolved. This CDR3 is 13 amino acids long. Trimming left V 6 bases short and J 4 bases short, with 10 bases between. CDR1 and CDR2 (germline): SEHNR, FQNEAQ (reference sequence). The CDR3 protein is CASRLTENQPQHF. The CDR3, as DNA: TGTGCCAGCAGACTTACAGAGAATCAGCCCCAGCATTTT. Variable domain in full (rest from reference TRBV7-9 and TRBJ1-5): DTGVSQNPRHKITKRGQNVTFRCDPISEHNRLYWYRQTLGQGPEFLTYFQNEAQLEKSRLLSDRFSAERPKGSFSTLEIQRTEQGDSAMYLCASRLTENQPQHFGDGTRLSIL.